Following are 21 T cell receptor beta chains from one sample sequenced in a study of cytomegalovirus exposure and HLA in healthy donors. PCR amplification relied on 60 Vbeta primers (plus 13 Jbeta primers). The protocol was immunoSEQ multiplex PCR, while the TCRdb copy is restricted to in-frame clones and leaves out a portion. The sample gives under 200,000 clones, just under 80% of which show up once; over 1% is in the top ten. The sequenced sample was PBMCs. These receptors were collected from a woman aged 45-65 years in good health and CMV-seronegative.

This sequence joins TRBV29-1 and TRBJ2-2, with 10 bases that match TRBD2. J gave up 6 bases and V 5 bases, and 6 bases lay outside the gene matches. The CDR3 is 14 amino acids. Germline assignment: CDR1 SQVTM and CDR2 ANQGSEA. CDR3 region: CSVRSGGAAGELFF. In DNA, the CDR3 is TGCAGCGTTCGGAGCGGGGGGGCAGCCGGGGAGCTGTTTTTT.

The chain uses TRBV5-1 and TRBJ2-7; possibly TRBD1 for D (5 bases). The CDR3 sequence is 15 residues long. With 5 bases removed from V and 0 bases from J, the gap between germline ends came to 15 bases. From germline, CDR1 is SGHRS and CDR2 YFSETQ. CDR3: CASSVTAISSYEQYF. The CDR3 nucleotides read TGCGCCAGCAGTGTGACAGCCATTAGCTCCTACGAGCAGTACTTC.

J is TRBJ2-7 and V is TRBV6-5; 8 nucleotides match TRBD1. Germline lookup yields CDR1 MNHEY and CDR2 SVGAGI. Germline trimming cut 8 bases from V and 5 bases from J; bases unmatched to any gene: 8. The CDR3 length is 13 residues. The CDR3 reads CASGRTGQHEQYF. The CDR3 DNA reads TGTGCCAGCGGACGGACAGGGCAACACGAGCAGTACTTC.

The chain recombines TRBV6-5 with TRBJ1-1; D is ambiguous. Germline-derived CDR1 and CDR2 are MNHEY and SVGAGI. The V end was cut by 5 bases, the J end by 0 bases, with 13 bases between. The CDR3 loop spans 15 amino acids. The CDR3 here is CASSMFTELNTEAFF. CDR3 nucleotide sequence: TGTGCCAGCAGTATGTTCACGGAGCTGAACACTGAAGCTTTCTTT.

The V gene is TRBV5-1, the J gene TRBJ1-1; D may be TRBD1 (5 bases). Germline CDR1 SGHRS, CDR2 YFSETQ. Trimming shortened V by 5 bases and J by 5 bases, and 16 bases separated the two germline ends. CDR3 length: 14 amino acids. The CDR3 DNA reads as TGCGCCAGCAGGGGGGGGACGGTAGATACTGAAGCTTTCTTT. Translating it yields CASRGGTVDTEAFF. Combining the CDR3 with reference TRBV5-1 and TRBJ1-1 gives the whole variable domain KAGVTQTPRYLIKTRGQQVTLSCSPISGHRSVSWYQQTPGQGLQFLFEYFSETQRNKGNFPGRFSGRQFSNSRSEMNVSTLELGDSALYLCASRGGTVDTEAFFGQGTRLTVV.

The genes are TRBV7-2 and TRBJ1-1, with TRBD1 matching 9 bases. Germline CDR1 is SGHTA and CDR2 is FQGNSA. V gave up 5 bases and J gave up 6 bases; unmatched junction bases: 4. The CDR3 has 13 residues. CDR3 amino acids: CASSTRDRAEAFF. CDR3 in DNA: TGTGCCAGCAGCACCAGGGACAGGGCTGAAGCTTTCTTT. Full variable domain (remainder filled in from reference TRBV7-2 and TRBJ1-1): GAGVSQSPSNKVTEKGKDVELRCDPISGHTALYWYRQSLGQGLEFLIYFQGNSAPDKSGLPSDRFSAERTGGSVSTLTIQRTQQEDSAVYLCASSTRDRAEAFFGQGTRLTVV.

This clone was counted only a few times. The chain joins TRBV28 to TRBJ1-1, with D unclear. Trimming left V 7 bases short and J 4 bases short, with 19 bases between. The CDR3 contains 15 residues. Germline lookup yields CDR1 MDHEN and CDR2 SYDVKM. CDR3 sequence (DNA): TGTGCCAGCATCCCTACACGGGGTCTCGCCACTGAAGCTTTCTTT. It codes for CASIPTRGLATEAFF.

This clone was detected only a few times. The chain carries TRBV28 and TRBJ2-1; 8 positions match TRBD2. V lost 7 bases, J lost 5 bases, and 16 bases stayed unmatched. Germline loops: CDR1 MDHEN, CDR2 SYDVKM. There are 17 residues in the CDR3. CDR3 coding DNA: TGTGCCAGCAACTTTATCCGTAGCGGGAAGGGCCACAATGAGCAGTTCTTC. It yields the protein CASNFIRSGKGHNEQFF.

The chain has TRBV5-1 and TRBJ1-2; perhaps TRBD1 as D (5 bases). The V gene lost 4 bases and the J gene lost 4 bases, with 17 bases spanning the gap. The CDR3 runs 15 residues. The germline V gene encodes CDR1 SGHRS and CDR2 YFSETQ. The CDR3 here is CASSPTGATPYGYTF. The CDR3 DNA sequence: TGCGCCAGCAGCCCCACAGGTGCTACCCCCTATGGCTACACCTTC.

This clone was picked up one time. The chain has TRBV5-6 and TRBJ2-7; 7 nucleotides line up with TRBD2. Trimming removed 3 bases from V and 4 bases from J; junction bases left unmatched: 7. Germline-derived CDR1 and CDR2 are SGHDT and YYEEEE. The CDR3 consists of 14 residues. The CDR3 coding sequence is TGTGCCAGCAGCTCGGGAGGCCTTGGGTACGAGCAGTACTTC. Translation: CASSSGGLGYEQYF.

This clone has just one count. The chain has TRBV9 and TRBJ2-1; 12 nucleotides align to TRBD2. Germline CDR1 reads SGDLS; CDR2 reads YYNGEE. The CDR3 runs 17 residues. V was clipped by 0 bases and J by 4 bases; unmatched bases: 5. The CDR3 DNA follows: TGTGCCAGCAGCGTAGCGTCCGGGACTAGCGGGTACAATGAGCAGTTCTTC. It yields the protein CASSVASGTSGYNEQFF.

Here the CDR3 reads CASSQEGQSNTEAFF. The CDR3 nucleotides read TGCGCCAGCAGCCAAGAGGGGCAGTCGAACACTGAAGCTTTCTTT. This sequence joins TRBV4-3 and TRBJ1-1, with D perhaps TRBD1 (5 bases). Germline V gene sequence: CDR1 LGHNA, CDR2 YSLEER. Trimming removed 0 bases at V and 1 base at J, with 9 bases between. The CDR3 is made up of 15 amino acids.

The chain recombines TRBV15 with TRBJ2-7, with TRBD1 as a possible D gene (6 bases). This CDR3 region has 14 residues. V dropped 0 bases and J dropped 6 bases, with 12 bases sitting between them. Germline values: CDR1 LNHNV, CDR2 YYDKDF (reference sequence). The CDR3 spells CATSRENRVGEQYF. The CDR3, as DNA: TGTGCCACCAGCAGAGAGAACAGGGTAGGCGAGCAGTACTTC.

This clone occurred a few times. The V call is TRBV7-9, the J call TRBJ2-3; 10 positions match TRBD2. Trimming at V came to 5 bases and at J to 4 bases, leaving 6 bases not matched to a gene. CDR3 length: 15 residues. CDR1 and CDR2 from the germline V gene are SEHNR and FQNEAQ (reference sequence). This CDR3 is CASSPRTSGADTQYF. In DNA form, the CDR3 reads TGTGCCAGCAGCCCCCGGACTAGCGGCGCAGATACGCAGTATTTT.

This clone was seen more than once but under ten times. Other nucleotide sequences in the sample specify the same CDR3. The chain couples TRBV6-6 to TRBJ1-4; D ambiguous. The CDR3 loop spans 13 amino acids. Trimming removed 2 bases from V and 4 bases from J, with 5 bases in between. CDR1 is MNHNY, CDR2 SVGAGI, per germline (reference sequence). As DNA, the CDR3 is TGTGCCAGCAGTTACCCCGGTAATGAAAAACTGTTTTTT. Translating gives CASSYPGNEKLFF.

This chain joins TRBV5-1 and TRBJ1-1; no clear D. The CDR3 length is 12 residues. The germline V gene encodes CDR1 SGHRS and CDR2 YFSETQ. The CDR3 coding sequence is TGCGTGAGCGGAGAGCCGAACACTGAAGCTTTCTTT. It codes for CVSGEPNTEAFF.

The chain is built from TRBV6-5 and TRBJ2-5; D possibly corresponds to TRBD1 (5 bases). The germline V and J ends were trimmed by 2 bases and 6 bases, with 16 bases remaining between them. The V gene's germline CDR1 is MNHEY and CDR2 SVGAGI. This CDR3 is 15 amino acids long. In nucleotides, the CDR3 is TGTGCCAGCAGTTACGGGCACCAGGGTTTGCAGACCCAGTACTTC. Translating it yields CASSYGHQGLQTQYF.

The chain joins TRBV9 to TRBJ1-4, with unresolved D. Between the trimmed V and J ends, which lost 6 bases and 8 bases, there was a span of 14 bases. CDR3 length: 13 residues. CDR1 and CDR2 from the germline V gene are SGDLS and YYNGEE. As DNA, the CDR3 is TGTGCCAGCACATCTGGGTCGGGGGAAAAACTGTTTTTT. It is translated as CASTSGSGEKLFF.

The chain combines TRBV7-3 with TRBJ1-2; D possibly corresponds to TRBD1 (6 bases). CDR1 SGHTA and CDR2 FQGTGA come from the germline V gene. V lost 1 base and J lost 2, with 14 bases in between. The CDR3 extends over 16 amino acids. CDR3 bases: TGTGCCAGCAGCTTAATCCCGGGACAAGGGAACTATGGCTACACCTTC. As protein: CASSLIPGQGNYGYTF.

The chain is built from TRBV2 and TRBJ2-7, with a tentative D call TRBD2 (5 bases). The CDR3 is 12 amino acids. Per the germline V gene, CDR1 is SNHLY and CDR2 is FYNNEI. Trimming removed 6 bases from V and 6 bases from J, with 12 bases in between. DNA for the CDR3: TGTGCCAGCAGCGGAGGCATGGGCGAGCAGTACTTC. Its protein is CASSGGMGEQYF.

There are a few counts of this clone. V usage is TRBV28 and J usage is TRBJ2-3, with D uncertain. CDR1 is MDHEN and CDR2 is SYDVKM in the germline V gene. The CDR3 covers 14 residues. Trimming stripped 5 bases from V and 2 bases from J, with 11 bases between. DNA of the CDR3: TGTGCCAGCAGTCAAACTTCCCACACAGATACGCAGTATTTT. Its translation: CASSQTSHTDTQYF.